This T cell receptor beta chain was sequenced during a study of blood T cell repertoires in COVID-19. This clone has only one observation. Produced via immunoSEQ multiplex PCR; TCRdb's table is partial and in-frame only. The repertoire holds about 190,000 clones, with roughly four fifths as singletons. Germline CDR1 and CDR2: SQVTM and ANQGSEA. This CDR3 has 13 amino acids. V was pared by 7 bases and J by 4 bases, with 7 bases of the junction left unmatched. The V and J genes are TRBV29-1 and TRBJ2-3, with 8 bases fitting TRBD1. The specimen sequenced was peripheral blood. The origin of this receptor is a man aged 45 to 65 who had recovered from COVID-19. This CDR3 reads CSGRQGSADTQYF. DNA of the CDR3: TGCAGCGGGAGACAGGGGTCGGCAGATACGCAGTATTTT.